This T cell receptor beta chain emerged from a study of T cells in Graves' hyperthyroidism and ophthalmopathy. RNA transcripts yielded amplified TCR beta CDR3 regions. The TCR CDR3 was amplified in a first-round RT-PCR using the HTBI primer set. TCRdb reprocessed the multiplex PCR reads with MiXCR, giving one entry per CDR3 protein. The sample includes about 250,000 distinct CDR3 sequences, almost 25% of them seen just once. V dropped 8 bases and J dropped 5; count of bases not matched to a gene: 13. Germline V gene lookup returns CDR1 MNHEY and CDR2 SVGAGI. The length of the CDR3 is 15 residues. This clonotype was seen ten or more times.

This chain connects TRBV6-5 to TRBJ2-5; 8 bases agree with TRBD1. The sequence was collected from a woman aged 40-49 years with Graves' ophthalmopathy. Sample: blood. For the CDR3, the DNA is TGTGCCAGCCCAACGGACAGGGCGTTAGAGGAGACCCAGTACTTC. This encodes CASPTDRALEETQYF.